The rows below give T cell receptor beta chains drawn from one sample of a study of beta chain features in type 1 diabetes. Assay: immunoSEQ multiplex PCR; the TCRdb copy retains only in-frame clones and omits some. The data show about 260,000 clones, with 68% seen just once and around 0.05% held by the top ten. The specimen was naive CD4+ T cells from blood. These receptors were collected from a man aged 25 to 40 in good health. Both conserved end residues are part of each CDR3. D genes are given only for firm matches. Clone sizes are given selectively: once, few, many, or a class where the clone is expanded.

CASSLGGGASDEQFF	TGCGCCAGCAGCTTGGGGGGCGGAGCGAGCGATGAGCAGTTCTTC	-	TRBV5-1	TRBJ2-1	-
CSVLVVSYEQYF	TGCAGCGTTCTGGTGGTCTCCTACGAGCAGTACTTC	-	TRBV29-1	TRBJ2-7	-
CASSVAGLAGYNEQFF	TGTGCCAGCAGCGTAGCTGGGCTAGCGGGGTACAATGAGCAGTTCTTC	-	TRBV9	TRBJ2-1	TRBD2
CASSPPQNTEAFF	TGTGCCAGCAGTCCCCCTCAGAACACTGAAGCTTTCTTT	-	TRBV6-5	TRBJ1-1	-
CSASQGIGTEAFF	TGCAGCGCCTCACAGGGGATTGGCACTGAAGCTTTCTTT	-	TRBV29-1	TRBJ1-1	TRBD1
CATSRALGATSGELFF	TGTGCCACCAGCAGAGCTCTGGGCGCCACGTCCGGGGAGCTGTTTTTT	-	TRBV15	TRBJ2-2	-
CAWSVRGAGVTGELFF	TGTGCCTGGAGTGTAAGGGGGGCGGGAGTCACCGGGGAGCTGTTTTTT	-	TRBV30	TRBJ2-2	-
CASSQYLGISYNEQFF	TGTGCCAGCAGCCAGTACCTAGGGATCTCCTACAATGAGCAGTTCTTC	-	TRBV14	TRBJ2-1	-
CAWSVHLGDYTF	TGTGCCTGGAGTGTACACCTGGGGGACTACACCTTC	-	TRBV30	TRBJ1-2	-
CASSSPGLPYNEQFF	TGCGCCAGCAGCTCCCCGGGACTCCCTTACAATGAGCAGTTCTTC	-	TRBV5-1	TRBJ2-1	-
CAWMGAQNTGELFF	TGTGCCTGGATGGGGGCACAGAACACCGGGGAGCTGTTTTTT	-	TRBV30	TRBJ2-2	-
CASSETKTSGRNEQFF	TGTGCCAGCAGCGAAACGAAGACTAGCGGGAGAAATGAGCAGTTCTTC	few	TRBV6-1	TRBJ2-1	TRBD2
CASSLAGNEQFF	TGTGCCAGCAGCTTAGCAGGGAATGAGCAGTTCTTC	-	TRBV11-2	TRBJ2-1	-
CAWSVQGFTEAFF	TGTGCCTGGAGTGTACAGGGATTCACTGAAGCTTTCTTT	once	TRBV30	TRBJ1-1	-
CAWRDLRGASSYNEQFF	TGTGCCTGGAGAGACCTTCGGGGGGCCTCCTCCTACAATGAGCAGTTCTTC	-	TRBV30	TRBJ2-1	-
CASSIGNIQYF	TGTGCCAGTAGTATTGGAAACATTCAGTACTTC	-	TRBV19	TRBJ2-4	-